The 7 T cell receptor beta chains below were found in one sample sequenced in a study of cytomegalovirus exposure and HLA in healthy donors. Primers included in the PCR were 60 Vbeta and 13 Jbeta primers. Here immunoSEQ multiplex PCR was the method, and the copy in TCRdb shows in-frame clones only, minus some. The sample lists roughly 140,000 clones, more than 75% seen once, with 2.5% to 3% in the top ten. Sequences were obtained from PBMCs. The receptors derive from a female donor in good health and CMV-seronegative.

The rearrangement uses TRBV5-1 and TRBJ2-1; 10 positions match TRBD1. The junction had 7 bases not matched to a gene; V was cut back by 3 bases and J by 1 base. The CDR3 consists of 17 residues. Germline assignment: CDR1 SGHRS and CDR2 YFSETQ. The chain's CDR3 is CASSWGPGQGSYNEQFF. In DNA form, the CDR3 reads TGCGCCAGCAGCTGGGGCCCGGGACAGGGGTCCTACAATGAGCAGTTCTTC.

The sample holds a few counts of this clone. The chain carries TRBV18 and TRBJ1-5; TRBD1 aligns across 7 bases. This CDR3 contains 15 residues. Trimming removed 2 bases from V and 4 bases from J; junction bases left unmatched: 5. The germline V gene encodes CDR1 KGHSH and CDR2 LQKENI. CDR3: CASSPEGAGNQPQHF. CDR3 in DNA: TGTGCCAGCTCACCAGAGGGGGCTGGGAATCAGCCCCAGCATTTT.

The CDR3 coding sequence is TGTGCCATCAGTGGGGTTGTACAGGGGGTTACCTACAATGAGCAGTTCTTC. Protein: CAISGVVQGVTYNEQFF. The rearrangement links TRBV10-3 to TRBJ2-1; 8 positions agree with TRBD1. Germline-derived CDR1 and CDR2 are ENHRY and SYGVKD. This CDR3 is built from 17 residues. J gave up 2 bases and V 4 bases, and 10 bases lay outside the gene matches.

The chain couples TRBV5-6 to TRBJ1-1; D may be TRBD1 (5 bases). Germline V CDR1 and CDR2: SGHDT, YYEEEE. The V end was cut by 1 base, the J end by 7 bases, with 17 bases between. This CDR3 is built from 15 residues. CDR3 residues: CASSLRVRGGDEAFF. The CDR3 DNA reads TGTGCCAGCAGCTTGCGAGTAAGGGGAGGGGATGAAGCTTTCTTT.

This clone was counted a single time. The chain uses TRBV5-1 and TRBJ2-1, with unresolved D. With 4 bases removed from V and 6 bases from J, the gap between germline ends came to 8 bases. Germline CDR1 SGHRS, CDR2 YFSETQ. The CDR3 spans 12 residues. The CDR3 nucleotides are TGCGCCAGCAGCGGAACGGGCAATGAGCAGTTCTTC. Amino acids: CASSGTGNEQFF.

As to this clone: The junction departs from the called germline gene at one end, perhaps through a read error. V gene TRBV7-9 combines with J gene TRBJ1-3; 8 nucleotides match TRBD1. The CDR3 covers 16 residues. Germline lookup yields CDR1 SEHNR and CDR2 FQNEAQ (reference sequence). CDR3: CSSSLVPDRGGNTIYF. CDR3 DNA sequence: TGTTCCAGCAGCTTAGTACCCGACAGGGGCGGAAACACCATATATTTT.

This clone has at least ten counts. The rearrangement links TRBV6-4 to TRBJ2-3; TRBD2 matches 9 bases. Germline CDR1 reads MRHNA; CDR2 reads SNTAGT. The CDR3 has 15 residues. J lost 3 bases, V lost 3 bases, and 4 bases had no gene match. The CDR3 sequence is CASSEAGGETDTQYF. DNA for the CDR3: TGTGCCAGCAGTGAAGCGGGAGGTGAGACAGATACGCAGTATTTT.